This T cell receptor beta chain was profiled in a study of blood T cell repertoires in COVID-19. Study details: Sites in the United States, Italy and Spain provided acute and convalescent COVID-19 samples. T cells, B-cell-depleted T cells, or PBMCs supplied cDNA or gDNA.

In the original analysis: Nucleated cell counts were estimated from reference gene primer amplification. Assay used: immunoSEQ multiplex PCR; TCRdb lists only in-frame clones, some missing. D and trimming were read from the DNA, whereas the V and J calls and clone size are those reported in that table. The sample carries tens of thousands of clones, roughly 85% recorded once. Germline V gene data show CDR1 as MNHEY and CDR2 as SMNVEV (reference sequence). The CDR3 is 17 amino acids. With V trimmed by 4 bases and J by 8 bases, 17 bases remained unmatched. What was sequenced was peripheral blood. The V call is TRBV27, the J call TRBJ2-3, with 8 bases aligning to TRBD2. The origin of this receptor is a man at least 80 years old with acute or convalescent COVID-19. CDR3 in DNA: TGTGCCAGCAGTTACGGGGGGGCCGGAAAGCTGTCTCTTACGCAGTATTTT. This sequence encodes CASSYGGAGKLSLTQYF.